Each of the 11 T cell receptor beta chains below was sequenced from the same sample in a study of blood T cells in healthy people across ages. A second PCR, run for roughly 7 to 12 cycles, used a sample-barcoded 5' primer plus a J-beta primer mix. Using its own MiXCR run on the 5' RACE reads, TCRdb lists one record per CDR3 protein. The profile covers 1 million or so distinct CDR3 sequences, with 40% to 50% appearing a single time and approximately 17% taken by the ten largest. Sequencing was performed on blood. These receptor sequences come from a woman aged 60-75 years in good health.

This clonotype was seen ten or more times. The chain recombines TRBV11-2 with TRBJ2-3; no reliable D call. The V end was cut by 3 bases, the J end by 5 bases, with 12 bases between. The V gene's germline CDR1 is SGHAT and CDR2 FQNNGV. There are 14 residues in the CDR3. The CDR3 region is CASSFSVALDTQYF. The DNA for the CDR3 is TGTGCCAGCAGCTTCTCAGTAGCCCTAGATACGCAGTATTTT.

This clonotype showed up just a few times. The genes are TRBV20-1 and TRBJ2-3, with 8 nucleotides matching TRBD2. J lost 6 bases, V lost 2 bases, and 7 bases had no gene match. Germline lookup yields CDR1 DFQATT and CDR2 SNEGSKA (reference sequence). CDR3 size: 14 residues. The CDR3 spells CSARRSGSGDTQYF. The CDR3, as DNA: TGCAGTGCTAGAAGGAGCGGGAGTGGCGATACGCAGTATTTT.

This clonotype was observed a handful of times. The rearrangement uses TRBV3-1 and TRBJ2-1, with TRBD2 matching over 11 bases. The CDR3 spans 15 residues. Germline loops: CDR1 LGHDT, CDR2 YNNKEL (reference sequence). With 6 bases clipped from V and 2 bases from J, the junction kept 3 bases outside the gene matches. This CDR3 is CASRPSGRPYNEQFF. DNA of the CDR3: TGTGCCAGCAGACCTAGCGGGAGGCCCTACAATGAGCAGTTCTTC.

This clonotype appeared a few times. The chain combines TRBV6-5 with TRBJ2-4; possible D gene TRBD1, 5 bases. This CDR3 has 15 residues. Germline CDR1 reads MNHEY; CDR2 reads SVGAGI. Between the trimmed V and J ends, which lost 4 bases and 2 bases, there was a span of 12 bases. CDR3 in DNA: TGTGCCAGCAGTTCGGCAGGGTTGTCCAAAAACATTCAGTACTTC. Translating gives CASSSAGLSKNIQYF.

The V call is TRBV20-1, the J call TRBJ2-7, with no clear D. The end of the DNA aligns better with TRBJ2-5, so the J call may be wrong. Germline V lookup: CDR1 DFQATT, CDR2 SNEGSKA (reference sequence). This CDR3 region has 14 residues. DNA of the CDR3: TGCAGTGCTAGAGCCCAGACTCCGGCAGGGACCCAGTACTTC. Protein product: CSARAQTPAGTQYF.

The chain employs TRBV9 and TRBJ2-3; D possibly corresponds to TRBD2 (6 bases). From germline, CDR1 is SGDLS and CDR2 YYNGEE. This CDR3 has 16 amino acids. The V end lost 0 bases, the J end lost 0 bases, and 11 bases lay between the germline ends. CDR3 in DNA: TGTGCCAGCAGCGTAGAGTTTGGGGGGAGCACAGATACGCAGTATTTT. Its translation is CASSVEFGGSTDTQYF. Full variable domain (outside the CDR3, taken from reference TRBV9 and TRBJ2-3): DSGVTQTPKHLITATGQRVTLRCSPRSGDLSVYWYQQSLDQGLQFLIQYYNGEERAKGNILERFSAQQFPDLHSELNLSSLELGDSALYFCASSVEFGGSTDTQYFGPGTRLTVL.

The gene calls are TRBV20-1 and TRBJ1-1; a weak D match, TRBD1 (5 bases). The CDR3 spans 15 residues. In germline, CDR1 is DFQATT, CDR2 SNEGSKA (reference sequence). V was shortened by 6 bases and J by 1 base, with 18 bases between the two germline ends. The CDR3 is CSARGHPSTNTEAFF. The CDR3 DNA sequence: TGCAGTGCAAGGGGCCATCCTAGTACGAACACTGAAGCTTTCTTT.

The chain couples TRBV5-1 to TRBJ2-3; 8 nucleotides agree with TRBD1. Trimming took 0 bases from V and 2 from J; bases not matched to a gene: 5. The CDR3 totals 16 residues. CDR1 is SGHRS and CDR2 is YFSETQ in the germline V gene. DNA of the CDR3: TGCGCCAGCAGCTTGGGTTGGGACAGGCTCACAGATACGCAGTATTTT. This codes for CASSLGWDRLTDTQYF. Full variable domain (missing parts from reference TRBV5-1 and TRBJ2-3): KAGVTQTPRYLIKTRGQQVTLSCSPISGHRSVSWYQQTPGQGLQFLFEYFSETQRNKGNFPGRFSGRQFSNSRSEMNVSTLELGDSALYLCASSLGWDRLTDTQYFGPGTRLTVL.

This clonotype was detected a few times. The chain is built from TRBV27 and TRBJ1-5, with TRBD1 matching over 7 bases. The CDR3 has 16 residues. The ends lost 5 bases at V and 4 bases at J; junction bases unmatched: 11. Per germline, CDR1 MNHEY and CDR2 SMNVEV (reference sequence). The CDR3 here is CASSLSGGTVNQPQHF. The CDR3 DNA reads as TGTGCCAGCAGTCTTAGTGGGGGGACAGTAAATCAGCCCCAGCATTTT.

The genes are TRBV5-1 and TRBJ2-1; 7 nucleotides align to TRBD1. Judging by the DNA end, TRBJ2-7 fits better; the J call may be wrong. Per germline, CDR1 SGHRS and CDR2 YFSETQ. This CDR3 has 18 residues. The CDR3 region has the DNA TGCGCCAGCAGCTTGGCCTATCCGGGACAGAGCTCCTACAATGAGCAGTACTTC. It encodes CASSLAYPGQSSYNEQYF.

The J gene is TRBJ2-7, the V gene TRBV9; D may correspond to TRBD1 or TRBD2 (5 bases each). The length of the CDR3 is 15 residues. V shed 0 bases and J shed 2 bases, with 12 bases lying between them. CDR1 and CDR2 from the germline V gene are SGDLS and YYNGEE. The CDR3 nucleotides read TGTGCCAGCAGCGTAGCTGGGGGAGTTCCCTACGAGCAGTACTTC. It encodes CASSVAGGVPYEQYF. The entire variable domain, with the rest obtained from reference TRBV9 and TRBJ2-7, is as follows: DSGVTQTPKHLITATGQRVTLRCSPRSGDLSVYWYQQSLDQGLQFLIQYYNGEERAKGNILERFSAQQFPDLHSELNLSSLELGDSALYFCASSVAGGVPYEQYFGPGTRLTVT.